This T cell receptor (beta chain) was recovered during a study of shared clonotypes between healthy human individuals. Study details: A donor's plate count was three for CD4 naive and three for CD4 memory; CD8 naive had two and CD8 memory one.

Germline V gives CDR1 KGHSH, CDR2 LQKENI. The CDR3 consists of 13 residues. The V gene end was trimmed by 6 bases and the J gene end by 6 bases; junction bases not matched to a gene: 6. Assay used: immunoSEQ multiplex PCR; TCRdb lists only in-frame clones, some missing. The sample lists about 2.3 million clones, just over 90% occurring once. Into CD45RA+ naive and CD45RA-negative memory subsets, the CD4+ cells were split. The gene calls are TRBV18 and TRBJ2-3; 7 bases agree with TRBD1. This TCR was recovered from a young man in good health. Some clones in this sample may be carry-over from other donors' samples. The sequenced sample was naive CD4+ T cells from PBMCs. This sample's subset: CD45RA+ positively selected. The CDR3 sequence: CASSRQGFDTQYF. CDR3 coding DNA: TGTGCCAGCTCCCGACAGGGTTTTGATACGCAGTATTTT.